A selection of T cell receptor beta chains follows, all from one sample in a study of glioma-infiltrating T cells after dendritic cell vaccination. Sequenced by immunoSEQ multiplex PCR; TCRdb stores in-frame clones only, minus some. The table records just under 100,000 clones, around 80% of them present only once. The input for sequencing was blood, taken after dendritic cell vaccination. All receptors derive from a human donor with glioblastoma. Each CDR3 is given with its conserved first and last residue. The D gene is left open where the match is weak. The size of a clone is reported for some rows only, either as once, few or many, or as a class for expanded clones.

-	TRBD2	TRBV10-3	TRBJ2-1	CAISSTGTSTNEQFF	TGTGCCATCAGTAGCACCGGGACTAGCACCAATGAGCAGTTCTTC
-	TRBD1	TRBV19	TRBJ1-1	CARGELPFTGETEAFF	TGTGCCAGAGGGGAACTCCCCTTTACAGGGGAAACTGAAGCTTTCTTT
-	-	TRBV1	TRBJ2-3	CTSSQDSASGGHTDTQYF	TGCACCAGCAGCCAAGATTCGGCTAGCGGGGGACACACAGATACGCAGTATTTT
-	TRBD1	TRBV4-1	TRBJ1-1	CASSQVTGGTEAFF	TGCGCCAGCAGCCAAGTGACAGGGGGCACTGAAGCTTTCTTT
-	-	TRBV10-1	TRBJ2-7	CASSESGRTYEQYF	TGCGCCAGCAGTGAGTCGGGGCGAACTTACGAGCAGTACTTC
-	TRBD1	TRBV10-1	TRBJ2-7	CASSEWPTGTGSYEQYF	TGCGCCAGCAGTGAGTGGCCTACCGGGACAGGGTCCTACGAGCAGTACTTC
-	TRBD1	TRBV5-1	TRBJ1-2	CASSSEIGTAYGYTF	TGCGCCAGCAGCTCCGAAATCGGGACAGCCTATGGCTACACCTTC
few	TRBD1	TRBV7-2	TRBJ2-7	CASSLRASGGEQYF	TGTGCCAGCAGCTTACGTGCTTCAGGGGGCGAGCAGTACTTC
-	-	TRBV5-1	TRBJ2-3	CANSSGTSSTDTQYF	TGCGCCAACAGCTCCGGGACTTCTAGCACAGATACGCAGTATTTT
-	-	TRBV20-1	TRBJ2-1	CSRTVYNEQFF	TGCAGTCGGACAGTCTACAATGAGCAGTTCTTC
-	TRBD1	TRBV6-9	TRBJ2-5	CASGTHRGETQYF	TGTGCCAGCGGCACCCACAGGGGTGAGACCCAGTACTTC
-	TRBD1	TRBV6-6	TRBJ1-5	CASRPDRGSLQPQHF	TGTGCCAGCAGACCCGACAGGGGGAGTCTTCAGCCCCAGCATTTT
-	TRBD2	TRBV23-1	TRBJ2-7	CASSRFLAGPYEQYF	TGCGCCAGCAGTCGATTTTTAGCGGGACCCTACGAGCAGTACTTC
-	TRBD2	TRBV5-1	TRBJ2-1	CASSQTSGTYNEQFF	TGCGCCAGCAGCCAAACTAGCGGAACCTACAATGAGCAGTTCTTC
-	TRBD1	TRBV5-1	TRBJ1-5	CASSYTGDWGQPQHF	TGCGCCAGCAGTTATACAGGGGATTGGGGACAGCCCCAGCATTTT
-	-	TRBV6-4	TRBJ2-7	CASTPDGKNPCEQYF	TGTGCCAGCACTCCGGACGGGAAAAATCCCTGCGAGCAGTACTTC
-	TRBD1	TRBV18	TRBJ1-2	CASSPTGVVYGYTF	TGTGCCAGCTCACCAACAGGGGTCGTCTATGGCTACACCTTC
few	TRBD2	TRBV5-1	TRBJ2-7	CASSPGLAGAQQYF	TGCGCCAGCAGCCCGGGACTAGCGGGAGCTCAGCAGTACTTC
-	TRBD1	TRBV2	TRBJ1-2	CASSGPQGQGANGYTF	TGTGCCAGCAGCGGCCCGCAGGGGCAGGGGGCCAATGGCTACACCTTC
-	-	TRBV5-1	TRBJ2-7	CASSLGAQTDEQYF	TGCGCCAGCAGCTTGGGGGCCCAAACTGACGAGCAGTACTTC
-	TRBD1	TRBV27	TRBJ1-2	CASSAGTDYGYTF	TGTGCCAGCAGTGCCGGGACAGACTATGGCTACACCTTC
-	-	TRBV15	TRBJ1-2	CATSRERGGLGYGYTF	TGTGCCACCAGCAGAGAACGGGGGGGGCTTGGCTATGGCTACACCTTC
-	TRBD1	TRBV5-4	TRBJ2-7	CASSPDRGYEQYF	TGTGCCAGCAGCCCGGACAGGGGCTACGAGCAGTACTTC
-	TRBD1	TRBV2	TRBJ2-7	CASSPTGGGRGEQYF	TGTGCCAGCAGCCCGACAGGGGGCGGGCGGGGCGAGCAGTACTTC
-	TRBD1	TRBV29-1	TRBJ1-1	CSVLKQGIPTEAFF	TGCAGCGTTTTAAAACAGGGGATCCCCACTGAAGCTTTCTTT
-	-	TRBV14	TRBJ2-2	CASSQAVPAGELFF	TGTGCCAGCAGCCAAGCTGTGCCAGCCGGGGAGCTGTTTTTT
-	-	TRBV9	TRBJ2-1	CASSVGGAYNEQFF	TGTGCCAGCAGCGTGGGGGGAGCGTACAATGAGCAGTTCTTC
-	TRBD1	TRBV29-1	TRBJ1-1	CSVVLRTGRTEAFF	TGCAGCGTTGTACTCCGGACAGGGAGGACTGAAGCTTTCTTT
-	TRBD1	TRBV5-1	TRBJ2-5	CASSLATRTGGGETQYF	TGCGCCAGCAGCTTGGCAACGCGGACAGGGGGAGGGGAGACCCAGTACTTC
-	-	TRBV21-1	TRBJ2-4	CASSKIGVSKNIQYF	TGTGCCAGCAGCAAAATCGGGGTATCCAAAAACATTCAGTACTTC
once	-	TRBV6-1	TRBJ2-7	CATIPGYSYEQYF	TGTGCCACCATACCAGGGTACTCCTACGAGCAGTACTTC
-	-	TRBV5-1	TRBJ2-5	CASRGQGHETQYF	TGCGCCAGCAGAGGGCAGGGGCACGAGACCCAGTACTTC
few	-	TRBV7-9	TRBJ1-6	CASSLGGRGNSPLHF	TGTGCCAGCAGCTTAGGGGGCAGGGGTAATTCACCCCTCCACTTT
-	-	TRBV6-6	TRBJ1-2	CASSYSAADNYGYTF	TGTGCCAGCAGTTACTCCGCGGCTGATAACTATGGCTACACCTTC
-	-	TRBV6-6	TRBJ2-2	CATRGTGELFF	TGTGCCACCCGGGGCACCGGGGAGCTGTTTTTT
-	-	TRBV18	TRBJ1-1	CASSLDRNTEAFF	TGTGCCAGCTCACTAGACAGGAACACTGAAGCTTTCTTT
-	TRBD1	TRBV6-1	TRBJ1-3	CASNLQGAGGNTIYF	TGTGCCAGCAACCTACAGGGGGCCGGTGGAAACACCATATATTTT
-	TRBD1	TRBV29-1	TRBJ2-3	CSVAGQGRDTQYF	TGCAGCGTTGCGGGACAGGGTAGAGATACGCAGTATTTT
-	-	TRBV18	TRBJ1-1	CASSPPVGRNTEAFF	TGTGCCAGCTCACCACCGGTAGGGAGGAACACTGAAGCTTTCTTT
-	-	TRBV2	TRBJ2-6	CASRQLSGANVLTF	TGTGCCAGCAGACAGCTCTCTGGGGCCAACGTCCTGACTTTC
-	-	TRBV29-1	TRBJ2-1	CSVGEGYEQFF	TGCAGCGTTGGAGAGGGCTATGAGCAGTTCTTC
-	-	TRBV28	TRBJ2-2	CASRPRGPQRGTGELFF	TGTGCCAGCAGACCCAGGGGGCCCCAGCGGGGCACCGGGGAGCTGTTTTTT
-	-	TRBV6-5	TRBJ1-2	CASTAGGAGVSYTF	TGTGCCAGCACCGCCGGGGGGGCAGGGGTGAGCTACACCTTC
few	TRBD2	TRBV5-1	TRBJ2-7	CASSLDSGDVYEQYF	TGCGCCAGCAGCTTGGATAGCGGGGACGTCTACGAGCAGTACTTC
-	-	TRBV15	TRBJ2-1	CATSMGRIGGINEQFF	TGTGCCACCAGCATGGGGCGAATAGGCGGAATCAATGAGCAGTTCTTC
-	TRBD1	TRBV19	TRBJ1-5	CASSTLGQGGQPQHF	TGTGCCAGTAGTACACTGGGACAGGGTGGTCAGCCCCAGCATTTT
few	TRBD1	TRBV10-3	TRBJ1-5	CAISATGVGNQPQHF	TGTGCCATCAGCGCTACAGGGGTGGGCAATCAGCCCCAGCATTTT
-	-	TRBV30	TRBJ1-1	CAWSSGFVMNTEAFF	TGTGCCTGGAGCTCAGGGTTTGTTATGAACACTGAAGCTTTCTTT
few	-	TRBV4-1	TRBJ2-1	CASSQTGNEQFF	TGCGCCAGCAGCCAAACAGGCAATGAGCAGTTCTTC
-	TRBD2	TRBV30	TRBJ2-5	CAWSGRLAGGQETQYF	TGTGCCTGGAGTGGCCGCCTAGCGGGAGGCCAAGAGACCCAGTACTTC
-	-	TRBV19	TRBJ2-1	CASTTTSGYNEQFF	TGTGCCAGTACTACCACAAGCGGATACAATGAGCAGTTCTTC
-	-	TRBV19	TRBJ2-2	CASSIKGGGELFF	TGTGCCAGTAGTATAAAAGGGGGCGGGGAGCTGTTTTTT